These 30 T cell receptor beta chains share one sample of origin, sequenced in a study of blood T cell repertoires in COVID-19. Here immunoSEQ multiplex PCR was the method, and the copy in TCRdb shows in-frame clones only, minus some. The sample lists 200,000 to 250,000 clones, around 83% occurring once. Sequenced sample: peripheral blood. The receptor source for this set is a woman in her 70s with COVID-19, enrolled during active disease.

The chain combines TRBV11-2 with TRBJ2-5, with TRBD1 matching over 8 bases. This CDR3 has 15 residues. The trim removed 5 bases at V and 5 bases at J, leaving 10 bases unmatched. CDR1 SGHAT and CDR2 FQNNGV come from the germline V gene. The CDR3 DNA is TGTGCCAGCAGCGAGGGGACAGGCGGCGTGGAGACCCAGTACTTC. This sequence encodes CASSEGTGGVETQYF.

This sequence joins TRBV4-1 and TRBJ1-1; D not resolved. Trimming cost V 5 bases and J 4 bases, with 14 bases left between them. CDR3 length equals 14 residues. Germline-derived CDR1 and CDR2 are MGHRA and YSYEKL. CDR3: CASSGSGGRTEAFF. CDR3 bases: TGCGCCAGCAGCGGTTCGGGAGGGCGCACTGAAGCTTTCTTT.

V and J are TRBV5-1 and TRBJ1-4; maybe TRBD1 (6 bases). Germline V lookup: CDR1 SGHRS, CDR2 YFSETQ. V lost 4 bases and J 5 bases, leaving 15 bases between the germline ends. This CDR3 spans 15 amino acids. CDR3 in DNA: TGCGCCAGCAGCGGGGACACGGGACGGAATGAAAAACTGTTTTTT. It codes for CASSGDTGRNEKLFF.

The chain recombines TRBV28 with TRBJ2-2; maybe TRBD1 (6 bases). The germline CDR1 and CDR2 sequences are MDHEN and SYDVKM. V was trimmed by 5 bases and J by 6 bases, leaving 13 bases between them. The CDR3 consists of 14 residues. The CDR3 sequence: CASSQQGRPGELFF. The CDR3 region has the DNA TGTGCCAGCAGTCAACAGGGTCGGCCCGGGGAGCTGTTTTTT.

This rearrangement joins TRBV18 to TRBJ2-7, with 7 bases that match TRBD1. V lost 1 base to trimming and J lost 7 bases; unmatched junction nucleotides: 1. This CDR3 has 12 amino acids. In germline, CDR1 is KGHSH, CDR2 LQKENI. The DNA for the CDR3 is TGTGCCAGCTCACCACGACAGGGTGAGCAGTACTTC. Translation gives CASSPRQGEQYF. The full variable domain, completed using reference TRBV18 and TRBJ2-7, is NAGVMQNPRHLVRRRGQEARLRCSPMKGHSHVYWYRQLPEEGLKFMVYLQKENIIDESGMPKERFSAEFPKEGPSILRIQQVVRGDSAAYFCASSPRQGEQYFGPGTRLTVT.

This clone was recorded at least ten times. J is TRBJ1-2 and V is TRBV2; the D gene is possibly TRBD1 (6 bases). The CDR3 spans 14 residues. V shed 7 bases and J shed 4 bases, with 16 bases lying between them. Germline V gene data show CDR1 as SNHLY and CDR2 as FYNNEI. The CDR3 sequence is CASNPGTSSYGYTF. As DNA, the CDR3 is TGTGCCAGCAATCCTGGGACATCCTCCTATGGCTACACCTTC.

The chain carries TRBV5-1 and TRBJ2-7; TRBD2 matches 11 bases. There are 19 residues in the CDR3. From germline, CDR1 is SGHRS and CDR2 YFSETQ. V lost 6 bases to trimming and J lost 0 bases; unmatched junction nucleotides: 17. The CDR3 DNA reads TGCGCCAGCACCCTTGGTGCCGGACTAGCGGGTGCACGCTCCTACGAGCAGTACTTC. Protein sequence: CASTLGAGLAGARSYEQYF.

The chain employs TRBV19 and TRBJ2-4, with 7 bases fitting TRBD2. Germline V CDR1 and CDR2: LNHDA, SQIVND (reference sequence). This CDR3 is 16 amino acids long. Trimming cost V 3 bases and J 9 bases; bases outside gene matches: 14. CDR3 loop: CASSIPGAGVVSIQYF. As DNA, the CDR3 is TGTGCCAGTAGTATCCCTGGGGCGGGAGTAGTAAGCATTCAGTACTTC.

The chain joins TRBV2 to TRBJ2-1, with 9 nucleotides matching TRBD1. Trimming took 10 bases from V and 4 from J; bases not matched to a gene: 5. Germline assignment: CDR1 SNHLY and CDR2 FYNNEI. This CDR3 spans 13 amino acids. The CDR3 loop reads CATNRGRYNEQFF. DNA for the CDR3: TGTGCCACTAACAGGGGGCGGTACAATGAGCAGTTCTTC.

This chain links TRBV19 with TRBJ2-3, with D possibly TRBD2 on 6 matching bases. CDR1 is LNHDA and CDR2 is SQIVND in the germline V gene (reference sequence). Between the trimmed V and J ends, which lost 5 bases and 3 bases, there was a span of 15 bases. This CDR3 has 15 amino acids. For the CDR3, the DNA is TGTGCCAGTAGTTCACTGGCGGGATGGACAGATACGCAGTATTTT. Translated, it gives CASSSLAGWTDTQYF.

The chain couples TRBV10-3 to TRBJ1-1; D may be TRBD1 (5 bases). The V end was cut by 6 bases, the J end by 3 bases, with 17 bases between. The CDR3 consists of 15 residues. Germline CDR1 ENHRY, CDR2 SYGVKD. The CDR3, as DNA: TGTGCCATCAGGGACCCGGGGCGGGAGTACACTGAAGCTTTCTTT. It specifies CAIRDPGREYTEAFF.

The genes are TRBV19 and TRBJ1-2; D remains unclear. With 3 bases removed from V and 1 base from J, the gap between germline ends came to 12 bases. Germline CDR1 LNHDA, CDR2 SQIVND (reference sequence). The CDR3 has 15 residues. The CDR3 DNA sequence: TGTGCCAGTAGTATCCCCCGGTTTTATAACTATGGCTACACCTTC. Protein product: CASSIPRFYNYGYTF. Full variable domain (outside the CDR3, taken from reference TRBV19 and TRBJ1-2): DGGITQSPKYLFRKEGQNVTLSCEQNLNHDAMYWYRQDPGQGLRLIYYSQIVNDFQKGDIAEGYSVSREKKESFPLTVTSAQKNPTAFYLCASSIPRFYNYGYTFGSGTRLTVV.

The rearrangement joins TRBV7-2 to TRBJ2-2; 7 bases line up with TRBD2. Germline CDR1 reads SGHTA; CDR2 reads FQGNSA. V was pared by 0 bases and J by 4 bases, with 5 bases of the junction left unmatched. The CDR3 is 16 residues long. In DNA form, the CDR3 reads TGTGCCAGCAGCTTAGCGGGAGGGGTTGTCACCGGGGAGCTGTTTTTT. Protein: CASSLAGGVVTGELFF.

The CDR3 here is CSVSGVMAGNTIYF. Here the CDR3 DNA reads TGCAGCGTTTCAGGGGTCATGGCTGGAAACACCATATATTTT. The genes are TRBV29-1 and TRBJ1-3, with a possible D match to TRBD1 (6 bases). There are 14 residues in the CDR3. Germline loops: CDR1 SQVTM, CDR2 ANQGSEA. V was clipped by 5 bases and J by 2 bases, with 13 bases between them. The whole variable domain, remainder taken from reference TRBV29-1 and TRBJ1-3, is SAVISQKPSRDICQRGTSLTIQCQVDSQVTMMFWYRQQPGQSLTLIATANQGSEATYESGFVIDKFPISRPNLTFSTLTVSNMSPEDSSIYLCSVSGVMAGNTIYFGEGSWLTVV.

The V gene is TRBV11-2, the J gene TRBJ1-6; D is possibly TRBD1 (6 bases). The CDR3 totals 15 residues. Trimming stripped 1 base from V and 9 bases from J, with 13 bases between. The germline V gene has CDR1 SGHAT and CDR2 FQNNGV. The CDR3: CASSLGTQGVSPLHF. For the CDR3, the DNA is TGTGCCAGCAGCTTAGGAACACAGGGTGTTTCACCCCTCCACTTT.

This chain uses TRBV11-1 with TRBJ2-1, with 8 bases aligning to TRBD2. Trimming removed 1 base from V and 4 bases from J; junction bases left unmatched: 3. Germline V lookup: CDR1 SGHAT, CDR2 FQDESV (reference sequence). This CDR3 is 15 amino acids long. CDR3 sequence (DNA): TGTGCCAGCAGCTTAGAAACTAGCGGATACAATGAGCAGTTCTTC. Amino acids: CASSLETSGYNEQFF.

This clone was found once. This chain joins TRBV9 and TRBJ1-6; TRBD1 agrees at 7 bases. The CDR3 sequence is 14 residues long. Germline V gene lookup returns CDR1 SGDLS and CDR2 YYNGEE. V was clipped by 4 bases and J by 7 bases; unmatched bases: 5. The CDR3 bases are TGTGCCAGCAGCCAGGGACAGACAAATTCACCCCTCCACTTT. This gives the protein CASSQGQTNSPLHF.

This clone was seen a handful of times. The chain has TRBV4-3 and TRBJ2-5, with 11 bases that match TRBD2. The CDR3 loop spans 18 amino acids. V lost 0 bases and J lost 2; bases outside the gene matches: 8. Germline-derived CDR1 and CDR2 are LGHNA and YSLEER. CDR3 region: CASSQDLLTSGVQETQYF. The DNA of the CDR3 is TGCGCCAGCAGCCAAGATCTTTTGACTAGCGGGGTTCAAGAGACCCAGTACTTC.

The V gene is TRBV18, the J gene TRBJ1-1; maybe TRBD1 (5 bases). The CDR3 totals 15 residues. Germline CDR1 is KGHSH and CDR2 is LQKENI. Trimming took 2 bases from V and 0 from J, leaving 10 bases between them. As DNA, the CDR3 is TGTGCCAGCTCACCATCGACAGTACTGAACACTGAAGCTTTCTTT. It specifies CASSPSTVLNTEAFF.

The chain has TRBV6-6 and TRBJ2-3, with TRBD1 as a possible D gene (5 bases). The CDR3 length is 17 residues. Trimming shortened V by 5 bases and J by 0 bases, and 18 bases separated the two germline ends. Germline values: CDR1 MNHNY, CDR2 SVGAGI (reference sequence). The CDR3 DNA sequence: TGTGCCAGCAGTCCAAGGGGAAGTGTTCCTAGCACAGATACGCAGTATTTT. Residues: CASSPRGSVPSTDTQYF.

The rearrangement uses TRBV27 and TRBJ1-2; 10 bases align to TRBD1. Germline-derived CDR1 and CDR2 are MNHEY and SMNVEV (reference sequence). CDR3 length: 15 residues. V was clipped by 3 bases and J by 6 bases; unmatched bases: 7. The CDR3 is CASSLGQGRSDGYTF. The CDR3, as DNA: TGTGCCAGCAGTTTGGGACAGGGGAGGAGTGATGGCTACACCTTC.

As DNA, the CDR3 is TGTGCCAGCTATCTGGGAGGCACCGGGGAGCTGTTTTTT. Translated, it gives CASYLGGTGELFF. V is TRBV28 and J is TRBJ2-2, with D tentatively TRBD2 (6 bases). Germline-derived CDR1 and CDR2 are MDHEN and SYDVKM. The CDR3 spans 13 residues. Between the trimmed V and J ends, which lost 8 bases and 4 bases, there was a span of 11 bases.

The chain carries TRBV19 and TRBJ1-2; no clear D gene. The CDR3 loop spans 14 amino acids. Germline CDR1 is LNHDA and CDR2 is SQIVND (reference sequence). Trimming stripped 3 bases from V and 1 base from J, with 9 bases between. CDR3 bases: TGTGCCAGTAGTATGTCGCCGGGTAACTATGGCTACACCTTC. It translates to CASSMSPGNYGYTF.

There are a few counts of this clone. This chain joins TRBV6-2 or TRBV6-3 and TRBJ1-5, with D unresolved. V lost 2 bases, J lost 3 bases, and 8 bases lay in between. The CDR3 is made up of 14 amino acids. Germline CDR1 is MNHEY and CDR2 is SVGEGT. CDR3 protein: CASSYVQNNQPQHF. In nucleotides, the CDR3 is TGTGCCAGCAGTTACGTACAGAACAATCAGCCCCAGCATTTT.

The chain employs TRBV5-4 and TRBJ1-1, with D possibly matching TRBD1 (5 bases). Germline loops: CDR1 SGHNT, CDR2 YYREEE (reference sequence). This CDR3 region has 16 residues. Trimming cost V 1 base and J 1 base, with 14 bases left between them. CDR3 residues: CASSLTAQTGNTEAFF. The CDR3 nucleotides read TGTGCCAGCAGCTTGACCGCCCAAACAGGGAACACTGAAGCTTTCTTT. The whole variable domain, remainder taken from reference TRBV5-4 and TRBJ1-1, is ETGVTQSPTHLIKTRGQQVTLRCSSQSGHNTVSWYQQALGQGPQFIFQYYREEENGRGNFPPRFSGLQFPNYSSELNVNALELDDSALYLCASSLTAQTGNTEAFFGQGTRLTVV.

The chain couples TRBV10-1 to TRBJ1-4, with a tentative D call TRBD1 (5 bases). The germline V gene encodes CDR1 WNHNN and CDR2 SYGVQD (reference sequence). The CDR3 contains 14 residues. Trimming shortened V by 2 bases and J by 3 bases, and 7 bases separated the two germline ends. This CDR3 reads CASSEDRANEKLFF. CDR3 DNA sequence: TGCGCCAGCAGTGAGGACAGAGCTAATGAAAAACTGTTTTTT.

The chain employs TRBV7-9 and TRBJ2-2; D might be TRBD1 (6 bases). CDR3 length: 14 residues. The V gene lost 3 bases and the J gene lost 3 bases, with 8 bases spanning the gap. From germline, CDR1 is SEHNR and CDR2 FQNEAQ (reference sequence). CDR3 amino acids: CASSFRGHTGELFF. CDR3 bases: TGTGCCAGCAGCTTCAGGGGACACACCGGGGAGCTGTTTTTT.

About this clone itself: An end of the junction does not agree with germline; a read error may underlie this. CDR3 DNA sequence: TGTGCCAGCAGTTCCGTCGAGGGTGCATCCCGCCGACTACAATCAGGTTTT. Protein product: CASSSVEGASRRLQSGF. This chain connects TRBV28 to TRBJ2-3, with D possibly TRBD2 on 5 matching bases. The CDR3 contains 17 residues. CDR1 and CDR2 (germline): MDHEN, SYDVKM. Based on the CDR3 plus reference TRBV28 and TRBJ2-3, the full variable domain is DVKVTQSSRYLVKRTGEKVFLECVQDMDHENMFWYRQDPGLGLRLIYFSYDVKMKEKGDIPEGYSVSREKKERFSLILESASTNQTSMYLCASSSVEGASRRLQSGFGPGTRLTVL.

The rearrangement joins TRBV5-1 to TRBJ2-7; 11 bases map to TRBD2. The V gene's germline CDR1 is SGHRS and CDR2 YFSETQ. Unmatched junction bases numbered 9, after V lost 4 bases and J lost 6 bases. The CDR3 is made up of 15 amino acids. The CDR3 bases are TGCGCCAGCAGCCCGGGGGGGCTAGCGGGAGGCGAGCAGTACTTC. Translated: CASSPGGLAGGEQYF.

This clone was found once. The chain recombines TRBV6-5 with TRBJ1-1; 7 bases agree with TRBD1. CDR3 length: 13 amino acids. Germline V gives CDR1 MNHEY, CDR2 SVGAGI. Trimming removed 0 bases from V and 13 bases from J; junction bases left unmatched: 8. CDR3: CASSYSTQGEHFF. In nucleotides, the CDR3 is TGTGCCAGCAGTTACTCGACCCAGGGGGAGCATTTCTTT.